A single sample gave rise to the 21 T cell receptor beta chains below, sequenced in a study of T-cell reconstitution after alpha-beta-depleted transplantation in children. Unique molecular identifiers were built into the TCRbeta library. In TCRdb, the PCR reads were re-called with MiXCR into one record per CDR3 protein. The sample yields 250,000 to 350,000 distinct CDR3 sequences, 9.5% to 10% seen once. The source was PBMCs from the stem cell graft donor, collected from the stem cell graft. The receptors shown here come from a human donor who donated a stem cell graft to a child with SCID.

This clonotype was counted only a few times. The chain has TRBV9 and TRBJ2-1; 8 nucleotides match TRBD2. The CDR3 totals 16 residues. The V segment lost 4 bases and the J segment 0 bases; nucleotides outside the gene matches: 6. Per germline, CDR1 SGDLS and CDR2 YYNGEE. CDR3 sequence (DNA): TGTGCCAGCAGCCCCCCGGGGGGGAGCTCCTACAATGAGCAGTTCTTC. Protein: CASSPPGGSSYNEQFF.

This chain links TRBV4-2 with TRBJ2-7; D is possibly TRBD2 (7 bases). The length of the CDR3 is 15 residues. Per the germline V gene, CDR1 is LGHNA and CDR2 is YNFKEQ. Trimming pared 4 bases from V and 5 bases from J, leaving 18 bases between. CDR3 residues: CASSPPERGAHEQYF. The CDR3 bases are TGTGCCAGCAGCCCACCTGAACGGGGGGCCCACGAGCAGTACTTC.

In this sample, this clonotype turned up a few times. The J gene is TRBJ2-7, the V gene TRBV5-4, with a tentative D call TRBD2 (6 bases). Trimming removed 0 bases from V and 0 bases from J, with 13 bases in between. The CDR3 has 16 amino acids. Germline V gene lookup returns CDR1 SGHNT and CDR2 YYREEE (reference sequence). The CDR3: CASSLAYGGSSYEQYF. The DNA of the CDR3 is TGTGCCAGCAGCTTGGCGTACGGAGGGAGCTCCTACGAGCAGTACTTC.

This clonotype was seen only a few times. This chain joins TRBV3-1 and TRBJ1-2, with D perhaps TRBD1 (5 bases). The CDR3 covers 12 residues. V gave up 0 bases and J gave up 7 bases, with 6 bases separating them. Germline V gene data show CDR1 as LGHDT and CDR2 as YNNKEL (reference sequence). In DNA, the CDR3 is TGTGCCAGCAGCCAAGACGGGACTGGCTACACCTTC. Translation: CASSQDGTGYTF.

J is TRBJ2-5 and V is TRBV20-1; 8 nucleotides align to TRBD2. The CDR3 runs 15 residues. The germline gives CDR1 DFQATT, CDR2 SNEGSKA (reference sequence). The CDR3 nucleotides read TGCAGCCCTAAGGTCGGGGGGGCTACCCAAGAGACCCAGTACTTC. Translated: CSPKVGGATQETQYF.

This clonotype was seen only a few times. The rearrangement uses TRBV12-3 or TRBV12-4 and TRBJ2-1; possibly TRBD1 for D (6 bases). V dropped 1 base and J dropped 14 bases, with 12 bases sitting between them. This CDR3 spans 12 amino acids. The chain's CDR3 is CASSLGPGEKFF. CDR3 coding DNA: TGTGCCAGCAGTTTAGGTCCAGGGGAGAAGTTCTTC.

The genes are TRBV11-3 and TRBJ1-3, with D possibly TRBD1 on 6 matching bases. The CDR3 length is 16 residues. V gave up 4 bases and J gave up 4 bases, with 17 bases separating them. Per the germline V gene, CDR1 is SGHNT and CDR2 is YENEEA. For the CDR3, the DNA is TGTGCCAGCAGCTCCGGGGCAGGGGTGAAAGGAAACACCATATATTTT. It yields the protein CASSSGAGVKGNTIYF.

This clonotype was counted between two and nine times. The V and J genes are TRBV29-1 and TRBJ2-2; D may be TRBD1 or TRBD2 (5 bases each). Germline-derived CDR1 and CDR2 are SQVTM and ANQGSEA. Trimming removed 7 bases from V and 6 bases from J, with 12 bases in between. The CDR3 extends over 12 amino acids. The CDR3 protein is CSAKEGPGELFF. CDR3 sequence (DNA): TGCAGCGCTAAAGAGGGACCCGGGGAGCTGTTTTTT.

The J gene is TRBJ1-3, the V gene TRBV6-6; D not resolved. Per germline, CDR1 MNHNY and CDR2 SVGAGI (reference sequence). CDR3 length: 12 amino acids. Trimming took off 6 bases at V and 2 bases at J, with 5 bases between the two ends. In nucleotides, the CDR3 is TGTGCCAGCAGCCCAGCTGGAAACACCATATATTTT. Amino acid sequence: CASSPAGNTIYF.

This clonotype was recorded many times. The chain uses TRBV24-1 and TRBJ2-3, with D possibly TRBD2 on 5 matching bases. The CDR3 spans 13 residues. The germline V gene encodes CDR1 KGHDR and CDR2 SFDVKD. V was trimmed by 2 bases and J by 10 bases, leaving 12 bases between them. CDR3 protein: CATSDSGYGAQYF. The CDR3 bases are TGTGCCACCAGTGATTCTGGTTACGGGGCGCAGTATTTT.

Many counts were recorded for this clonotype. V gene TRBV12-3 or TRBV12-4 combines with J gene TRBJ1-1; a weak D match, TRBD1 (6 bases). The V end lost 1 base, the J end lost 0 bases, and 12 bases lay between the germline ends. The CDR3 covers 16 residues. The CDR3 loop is CASSLGNRVLNTEAFF. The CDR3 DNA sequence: TGTGCCAGCAGTTTAGGGAACAGGGTTTTGAACACTGAAGCTTTCTTT.

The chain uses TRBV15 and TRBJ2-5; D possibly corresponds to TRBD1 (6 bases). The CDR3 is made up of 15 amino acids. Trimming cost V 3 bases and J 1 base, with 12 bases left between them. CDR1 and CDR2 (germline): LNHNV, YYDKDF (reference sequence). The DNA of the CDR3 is TGTGCCACCAGCAGCAGCAGGGGACCCCAAGAGACCCAGTACTTC. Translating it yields CATSSSRGPQETQYF.

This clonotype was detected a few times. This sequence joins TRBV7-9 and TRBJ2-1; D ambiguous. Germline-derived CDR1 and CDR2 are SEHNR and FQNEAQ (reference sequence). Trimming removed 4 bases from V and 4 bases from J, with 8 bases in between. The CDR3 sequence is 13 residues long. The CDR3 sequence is CASSSRHYNEQFF. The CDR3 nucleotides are TGTGCCAGCAGCTCGAGACATTACAATGAGCAGTTCTTC. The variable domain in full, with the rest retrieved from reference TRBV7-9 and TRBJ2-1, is DTGVSQNPRHKITKRGQNVTFRCDPISEHNRLYWYRQTLGQGPEFLTYFQNEAQLEKSRLLSDRFSAERPKGSFSTLEIQRTEQGDSAMYLCASSSRHYNEQFFGPGTRLTVL.

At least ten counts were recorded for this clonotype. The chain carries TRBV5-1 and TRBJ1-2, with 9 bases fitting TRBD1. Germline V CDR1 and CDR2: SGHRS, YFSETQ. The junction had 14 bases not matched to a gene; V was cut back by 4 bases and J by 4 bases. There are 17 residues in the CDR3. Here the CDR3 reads CASSVGQGRSTVYGYTF. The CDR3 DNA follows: TGCGCCAGCAGCGTGGGACAGGGTAGAAGTACCGTCTATGGCTACACCTTC.

CDR3 coding DNA: TGCTGGGCCCGTGGCATGTACAGGGACGACAATGAGCAGTTCTTC. Residues: CWARGMYRDDNEQFF. The chain is built from TRBV20-1 and TRBJ2-1; perhaps TRBD1 as D (6 bases). Germline CDR1 reads DFQATT; CDR2 reads SNEGSKA (reference sequence). The CDR3 consists of 15 residues.

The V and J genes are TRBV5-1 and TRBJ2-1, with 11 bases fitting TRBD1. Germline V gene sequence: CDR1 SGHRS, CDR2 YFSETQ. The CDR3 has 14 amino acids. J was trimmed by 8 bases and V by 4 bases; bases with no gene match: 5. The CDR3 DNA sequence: TGCGCCAGCAGCCCGGACAGGGGGCTGGATGAGCAGTTCTTC. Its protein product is CASSPDRGLDEQFF.

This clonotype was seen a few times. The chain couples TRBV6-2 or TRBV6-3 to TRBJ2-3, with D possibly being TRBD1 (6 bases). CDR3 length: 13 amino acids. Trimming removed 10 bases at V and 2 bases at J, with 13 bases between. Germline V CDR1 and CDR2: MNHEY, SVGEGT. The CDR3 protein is CATQRQDTDTQYF. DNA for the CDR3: TGTGCCACCCAGAGACAGGACACAGATACGCAGTATTTT.

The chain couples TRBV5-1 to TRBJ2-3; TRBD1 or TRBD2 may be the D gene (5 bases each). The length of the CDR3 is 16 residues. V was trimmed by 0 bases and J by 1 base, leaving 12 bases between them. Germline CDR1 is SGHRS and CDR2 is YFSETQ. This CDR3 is CASSLGLLGGTDTQYF. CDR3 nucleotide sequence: TGCGCCAGCAGCTTGGGTCTGTTGGGGGGCACAGATACGCAGTATTTT.

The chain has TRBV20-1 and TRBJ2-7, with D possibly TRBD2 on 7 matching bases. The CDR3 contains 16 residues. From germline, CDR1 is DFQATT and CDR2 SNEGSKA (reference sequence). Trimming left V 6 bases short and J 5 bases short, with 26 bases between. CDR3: CSAPPSMGGPIHEQYF. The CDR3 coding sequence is TGCAGTGCCCCCCCTTCTATGGGGGGGCCTATCCACGAGCAGTACTTC.

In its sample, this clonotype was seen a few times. The CDR3 loop reads CASSLTGRQPQHF. CDR3 nucleotides: TGTGCCAGCAGTTTGACAGGGAGGCAGCCCCAGCATTTT. The rearrangement joins TRBV12-3 or TRBV12-4 to TRBJ1-5; 7 bases map to TRBD1. The CDR3 extends over 13 amino acids. V trimming: 3 bases; J trimming: 7 bases; junction bases outside the gene matches: 3.

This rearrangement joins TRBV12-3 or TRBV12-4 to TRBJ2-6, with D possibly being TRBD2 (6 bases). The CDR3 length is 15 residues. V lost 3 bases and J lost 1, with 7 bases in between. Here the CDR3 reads CASSFAGSGANVLTF. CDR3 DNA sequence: TGTGCCAGCAGTTTTGCGGGATCTGGGGCCAACGTCCTGACTTTC.